Below are 12 T cell receptor beta chains sequenced from a single sample in a study of shared clonotypes between healthy human individuals. Here immunoSEQ multiplex PCR was the method, and the copy in TCRdb shows in-frame clones only, minus some. The repertoire holds about 1 million clones, with approximately 78% as singletons. Source material: memory CD4+ T cells from PBMCs. Indicated subset: CD45RA-negative fraction. These receptor sequences come from a man younger than 35 in good health. Some clones in this sample may be carry-over from other donors' samples.

The genes are TRBV4-1 and TRBJ2-3, with D perhaps matching TRBD2 (6 bases). The CDR3 spans 14 residues. V was shortened by 1 base and J by 4 bases, with 9 bases between the two germline ends. Germline V gives CDR1 MGHRA, CDR2 YSYEKL. The CDR3 protein is CASSQAGDADTQYF. The DNA of the CDR3 is TGCGCCAGCAGCCAAGCGGGGGACGCAGATACGCAGTATTTT.

The V gene is TRBV7-9, the J gene TRBJ2-1; tentatively, D is TRBD2 (6 bases). CDR3 size: 15 residues. Germline CDR1 and CDR2: SEHNR and FQNEAQ (reference sequence). V was cut by 4 bases and J by 0 bases, with 10 bases left in between. The CDR3 coding sequence is TGTGCCAGCAGCTCGGAGGGGATCTCCTACAATGAGCAGTTCTTC. It translates to CASSSEGISYNEQFF.

The chain carries TRBV28 and TRBJ2-7, with D possibly being TRBD1 (5 bases). Trimming removed 5 bases from V and 3 bases from J, with 11 bases in between. This CDR3 has 13 amino acids. Germline V gives CDR1 MDHEN, CDR2 SYDVKM. CDR3 residues: CASSKGAFYEQYF. The CDR3 nucleotides are TGTGCCAGCAGTAAAGGGGCCTTCTACGAGCAGTACTTC.

The chain recombines TRBV6-1 with TRBJ2-3; D gene ambiguous. The CDR3 is 12 amino acids. Per germline, CDR1 MNHNS and CDR2 SASEGT. V shed 6 bases and J shed 4 bases, with 8 bases lying between them. The CDR3 bases are TGTGCCAGCAGCCCCAACTCAGATACGCAGTATTTT. It yields the protein CASSPNSDTQYF.

This clone came up a few times. CDR3 protein: CASSQQGQGANTGELFF. The CDR3 nucleotides read TGTGCCAGTAGTCAGCAGGGACAGGGGGCGAACACCGGGGAGCTGTTTTTT. The V and J genes are TRBV19 and TRBJ2-2; 11 bases fit TRBD1. CDR1 is LNHDA and CDR2 is SQIVND in the germline V gene (reference sequence). V lost 5 bases, J lost 0 bases, and 5 bases stayed unmatched. This CDR3 contains 17 residues.

This clone has only one observation. J is TRBJ2-2 and V is TRBV7-8, with 8 bases fitting TRBD2. J was trimmed by 6 bases and V by 3 bases; bases with no gene match: 12. Germline loops: CDR1 SGHVS, CDR2 FQNEAQ. The CDR3 contains 17 residues. The CDR3, as DNA: TGTGCCAGCAGCTTTCTGTTCCAGCGGGAGTGGGCCGGGGAGCTGTTTTTT. It encodes CASSFLFQREWAGELFF.

The CDR3 region has the DNA TGTGCCAGCAGCTTAGCTGGGTTGGGCGAGCAGTACTTC. Translation gives CASSLAGLGEQYF. The gene calls are TRBV7-9 and TRBJ2-7; no firm D call. The CDR3 is 13 residues long. V was shortened by 0 bases and J by 6 bases, with 9 bases between the two germline ends. Per germline, CDR1 SEHNR and CDR2 FQNEAQ (reference sequence).

There are a few counts of this clone. The chain is built from TRBV7-8 and TRBJ2-5; D is uncertain. In germline, CDR1 is SGHVS, CDR2 FQNEAQ. Trimming left V 6 bases short and J 2 bases short, with 7 bases between. This CDR3 has 12 amino acids. CDR3 in amino acids: CASRSLQETQYF. CDR3 nucleotide sequence: TGTGCCAGCAGATCACTGCAAGAGACCCAGTACTTC.

V gene TRBV7-3 combines with J gene TRBJ2-3; D is unclear. V was clipped by 4 bases and J by 0 bases, with 8 bases between them. CDR3 length: 14 amino acids. From germline, CDR1 is SGHTA and CDR2 FQGTGA. The CDR3 loop is CASSSGRSTDTQYF. The CDR3 nucleotides are TGTGCCAGCAGCTCCGGACGTAGCACAGATACGCAGTATTTT.

This rearrangement joins TRBV9 to TRBJ2-1; TRBD1 agrees at 8 bases. The J segment lost 3 bases and the V segment lost 4 bases, leaving 6 bases of the junction unmatched. This CDR3 is built from 15 residues. Per germline, CDR1 SGDLS and CDR2 YYNGEE. The CDR3 DNA reads TGTGCCAGCAGCCCCCGACAGGGGAACTACAATGAGCAGTTCTTC. It codes for CASSPRQGNYNEQFF.

The rearrangement joins TRBV29-1 to TRBJ2-1; 11 bases line up with TRBD1. After removal of 0 bases from V and 0 bases from J, the junction contained 1 base not matched to a gene. Germline assignment: CDR1 SQVTM and CDR2 ANQGSEA. The CDR3 spans 16 residues. The CDR3: CSVEEGTGGSYNEQFF. The CDR3 nucleotides read TGCAGCGTTGAAGAGGGGACAGGGGGCTCCTACAATGAGCAGTTCTTC.

The chain is built from TRBV28 and TRBJ2-5, with 9 bases fitting TRBD1. This CDR3 spans 15 amino acids. Germline CDR1 MDHEN, CDR2 SYDVKM. V was pared by 5 bases and J by 4 bases, with 8 bases of the junction left unmatched. In DNA form, the CDR3 reads TGTGCCAGCAGTCCGAGGGACAGGGTATTAGAGACCCAGTACTTC. This encodes CASSPRDRVLETQYF.